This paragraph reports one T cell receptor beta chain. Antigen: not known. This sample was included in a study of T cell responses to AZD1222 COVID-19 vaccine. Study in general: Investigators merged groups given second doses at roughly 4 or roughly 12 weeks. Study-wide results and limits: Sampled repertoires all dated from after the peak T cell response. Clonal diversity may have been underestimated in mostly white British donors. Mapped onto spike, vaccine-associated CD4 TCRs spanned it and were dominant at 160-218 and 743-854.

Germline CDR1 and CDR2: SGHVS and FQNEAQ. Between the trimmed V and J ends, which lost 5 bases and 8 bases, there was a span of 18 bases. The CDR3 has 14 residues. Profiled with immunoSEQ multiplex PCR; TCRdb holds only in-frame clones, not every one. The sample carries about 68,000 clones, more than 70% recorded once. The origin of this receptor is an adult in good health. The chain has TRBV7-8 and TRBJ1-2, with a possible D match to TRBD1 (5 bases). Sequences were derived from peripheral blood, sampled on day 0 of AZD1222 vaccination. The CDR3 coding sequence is TGTGCCAGCAGCCAGGACATCCGTCAGGGCGGCTACACCTTC. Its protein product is CASSQDIRQGGYTF.